The clone carrying this T cell receptor beta chain has a count of ten or more. Its antigen remains unknown. Each CDR3 protein gets one entry after TCRdb re-called the 5' RACE reads with MiXCR. The sample yields some 350,000 distinct CDR3 sequences, approximately 12% seen once. The data were taken from a study of T-cell memory formation after mild COVID-19. Findings and caveats of the study: Mainly CM and EM harbored the contracting CD4+ clones; mainly EMRA harbored the CD8+ ones.

V shed 1 base and J shed 1 base, with 7 bases lying between them. Germline lookup yields CDR1 SGHAT and CDR2 FQNNGV. This CDR3 spans 15 amino acids. The receptor was isolated from a man between 18 and 35 years old who had mild COVID-19 (a few samples of this study predate the infection). Cell type and time point are not known. The J gene is TRBJ2-2, the V gene TRBV11-2; D is uncertain. The sequencing input was PBMCs or a T cell subset sorted from them (not recorded which). CDR3 nucleotides: TGTGCCAGCAGCTTAGGTGCAGGGAACACCGGGGAGCTGTTTTTT. Residues: CASSLGAGNTGELFF. Filled out from reference TRBV11-2 and TRBJ2-2, the complete variable domain reads EAGVAQSPRYKIIEKRQSVAFWCNPISGHATLYWYQQILGQGPKLLIQFQNNGVVDDSQLPKDRFSAERLKGVDSTLKIQPAKLEDSAVYLCASSLGAGNTGELFFGEGSRLTVL.